This TCR beta chain came from a study of blood T cells in healthy people across ages. Sample-barcoded 5' priming and a J-beta primer mix drove a second PCR of about 7 to 12 cycles. A template-switch adaptor with 12 random nucleotides tagged each cDNA molecule. TCRdb ran MiXCR on the 5' RACE reads and lists one entry per CDR3 protein. The profile covers over 500,000 distinct CDR3 sequences, with approximately 52% appearing a single time and about 13% taken by the ten largest. Trimming at V came to 10 bases and at J to 4 bases, leaving 13 bases not matched to a gene. The length of the CDR3 is 16 residues. Germline-derived CDR1 and CDR2 are MGHDK and SYGVNS. Study outcomes and limitations: Fewer expanded clones and more diversity marked long-lived versus aged donors. TCR beta diversity was tightly associated with the proportion of naive T cells.

Comments on this clonotype: Its antigen is not known.

The J gene is TRBJ2-1, the V gene TRBV25-1; 10 bases line up with TRBD1. The material sequenced was blood. The TCR sequence derives from a woman of 80 years or more in good health. CDR3 nucleotides: TGTGCCACAGAATCGCTTTGGGGACAGGGGTACAATGAGCAGTTCTTC. Protein product: CATESLWGQGYNEQFF. The full variable domain, in which reference TRBV25-1 and TRBJ2-1 provide the parts outside the CDR3, is EADIYQTPRYLVIGTGKKITLECSQTMGHDKMYWYQQDPGMELHLIHYSYGVNSTEKGDLSSESTVSRIRTEHFPLTLESARPSHTSQYLCATESLWGQGYNEQFFGPGTRLTVL.